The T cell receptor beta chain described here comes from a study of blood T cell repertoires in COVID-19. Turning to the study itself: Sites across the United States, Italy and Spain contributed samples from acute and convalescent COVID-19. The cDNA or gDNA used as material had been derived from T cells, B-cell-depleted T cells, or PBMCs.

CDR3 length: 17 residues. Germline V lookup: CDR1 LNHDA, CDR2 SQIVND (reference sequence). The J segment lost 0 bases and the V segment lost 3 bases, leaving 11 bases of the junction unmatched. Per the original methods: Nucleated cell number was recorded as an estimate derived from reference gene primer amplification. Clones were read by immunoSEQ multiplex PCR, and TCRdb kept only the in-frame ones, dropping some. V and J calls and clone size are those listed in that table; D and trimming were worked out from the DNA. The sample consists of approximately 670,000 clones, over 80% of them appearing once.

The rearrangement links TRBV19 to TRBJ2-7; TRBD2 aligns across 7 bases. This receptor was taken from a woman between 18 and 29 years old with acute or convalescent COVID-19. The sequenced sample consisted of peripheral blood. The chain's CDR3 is CASSILLPGGTSYEQYF. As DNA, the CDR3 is TGTGCCAGTAGTATTCTGCTTCCGGGAGGCACCTCCTACGAGCAGTACTTC.